At least ten counts were recorded for the clone carrying this T cell receptor (beta chain). The antigen is not known. TCRdb called the reads again in MiXCR, with one record for every CDR3 protein. Of 95,000 to 120,000 distinct CDR3 sequences detected, roughly 30% appear once; the ten largest clones hold roughly two fifths. The sample comes from a study of T cell repertoires in cytomegalovirus infection. The CDR3 covers 15 residues. Trimming removed 3 bases from V and 4 bases from J, with 15 bases in between. This chain connects TRBV12-3 or TRBV12-4 to TRBJ1-2; no definite D call. Sequencing used CD8+ T cells from cultured PBMCs, obtained from culture after CMV antigen stimulation. The origin of this receptor is a human donor in good health (CMV status not recorded). Some clones in this sample may be carry-over from other donors' samples. DNA for the CDR3: TGTGCCAGCAGTTTGGCCGTTGACCGTCCCTATGGCTACACCTTC. Translated, it gives CASSLAVDRPYGYTF.